This paragraph covers one TCR beta chain sequence. This entry comes from a study of technical replicates of blood from several donors. The CDR3 contains 17 residues. Trimming removed 4 bases at V and 0 bases at J, with 17 bases between. Germline CDR1 reads SGDLS; CDR2 reads YYNGEE. Method: immunoSEQ multiplex PCR; TCRdb's copy keeps in-frame clones and lacks some. This sample has roughly 100,000 clones, with over 90% found just once. This TCR was recovered from a human donor in good health. The chain couples TRBV9 to TRBJ1-3; D remains ambiguous. Sequenced material: T cells isolated from PBMCs. CDR3 bases: TGTGCCAGCAGCCCCCTCTTACAGCCGCCCTCTGGAAACACCATATATTTT. It specifies CASSPLLQPPSGNTIYF.